These 30 T cell receptor beta chains share one sample of origin, sequenced in a study of T cells in Graves' hyperthyroidism and ophthalmopathy (dated by TCRdb to the late 2010s). Library preparation used multiplex PCR. Sequenced on an Illumina HiSeq 2000. The TCR beta CDR3 regions were amplified from the RNA transcripts. The TCR CDR3 was subjected to a first round of RT-PCR using the HTBI primer set and the Qiagen OneStep RT-PCR kit. Clones were called with MiXCR by TCRdb after fastp trimmed the public reads at Q25, and only in-frame beta chains were retained. Duplicate CDR3 protein sequences are folded into a single record with the most common DNA and genes. A total of hundreds of thousands of distinct CDR3 sequences appear in this sample, roughly 15% of them only once. Over 3.5% of the sample comes from the top ten. Source material: blood. These TCRs come from a woman in her thirties or forties with Graves' ophthalmopathy.

CDR3 sequence: CSVATQFGETQYF. As DNA, the CDR3 is TGCAGCGTTGCGACCCAGTTTGGGGAGACCCAGTACTTC. The J gene is TRBJ2-5, the V gene TRBV29-1; D is unclear. Germline V gene sequence: CDR1 SQVTM, CDR2 ANQGSEA. The CDR3 runs 13 residues. V lost 4 bases to trimming and J lost 5 bases, with 14 bases between them.

V and J are TRBV6-1 and TRBJ2-7; D gene unclear. Per the germline V gene, CDR1 is MNHNS and CDR2 is SASEGT. V gave up 5 bases and J gave up 12 bases, with 17 bases separating them. The CDR3 loop spans 12 amino acids. The CDR3 DNA follows: TGTGCCAGCAGTAAACCTCGGGCGGACGGGTACTTC. Protein product: CASSKPRADGYF.

This chain connects TRBV12-3 or TRBV12-4 to TRBJ1-5; no reliable D call. This CDR3 region has 14 residues. V was cut by 5 bases and J by 4 bases, with 12 bases left in between. The CDR3 coding sequence is TGTGCCAGCAGTCCGCACCTTATGAATCAGCCCCAGCATTTT. It codes for CASSPHLMNQPQHF.

About this clonotype itself: Its ends do not fully match the called genes, so a read error is possible. The V and J genes are TRBV12-3 or TRBV12-4 and TRBJ1-1; the D is unclear. The CDR3 length is 14 residues. CDR3 residues: CASSLDAGLGETFF. DNA for the CDR3: TGTGCCAGCAGTTTAGATGCGGGGTTGGGTGAAACTTTCTTT.

This clonotype was seen a handful of times. The V gene is TRBV2, the J gene TRBJ2-5; D uncertain. Trimming cost V 4 bases and J 5 bases, with 14 bases left between them. The CDR3 runs to 14 residues. The germline gives CDR1 SNHLY, CDR2 FYNNEI. The CDR3 is CASSVELTSETQYF. CDR3 DNA sequence: TGTGCCAGCAGTGTGGAGCTCACCTCGGAGACCCAGTACTTC.

The J gene is TRBJ2-7, the V gene TRBV6-5; D is ambiguous. V dropped 0 bases and J dropped 2 bases, with 14 bases sitting between them. This CDR3 has 16 residues. Germline V gene data show CDR1 as MNHEY and CDR2 as SVGAGI. CDR3 residues: CASSYSGSWQAYEQYF. The CDR3, as DNA: TGTGCCAGCAGTTACTCAGGGTCGTGGCAGGCCTACGAGCAGTACTTC.

This clonotype was detected only a few times. V usage is TRBV20-1 and J usage is TRBJ2-5; 10 bases match TRBD2. CDR3 length: 16 residues. Trimming took 0 bases from V and 6 from J; bases not matched to a gene: 10. In germline, CDR1 is DFQATT, CDR2 SNEGSKA (reference sequence). CDR3 DNA sequence: TGCAGTGCTAGAGACGCTTCTAGCGGGAGTATGCAGACCCAGTACTTC. This codes for CSARDASSGSMQTQYF.

This clonotype came up many times. This chain connects TRBV20-1 to TRBJ1-5; D ambiguous. Germline V gene sequence: CDR1 DFQATT, CDR2 SNEGSKA (reference sequence). V was pared by 6 bases and J by 0 bases, with 9 bases between. The length of the CDR3 is 13 residues. The CDR3 reads CSAQRDSNQPQHF. The CDR3 coding sequence is TGCAGTGCCCAACGGGATAGCAATCAGCCCCAGCATTTT.

This clonotype showed up many times. CDR3 in DNA: TGTGCCAGCACCCCCTCGGCAAACACTGAAGCTTTCTTT. Translated: CASTPSANTEAFF. The chain has TRBV7-9 and TRBJ1-1; no firm D call. The CDR3 totals 13 residues. The V end lost 7 bases, the J end lost 2 bases, and 11 bases lay between the germline ends. Per the germline V gene, CDR1 is SEHNR and CDR2 is FQNEAQ (reference sequence).

This clonotype was seen a few times. The rearrangement links TRBV10-3 to TRBJ2-4; D unresolved. V was shortened by 2 bases and J by 5 bases, with 10 bases between the two germline ends. This CDR3 is 14 amino acids long. Germline V gene sequence: CDR1 ENHRY, CDR2 SYGVKD. CDR3 DNA sequence: TGTGCCATCAGTGAGAACGAGCGCGAAAACATTCAGTACTTC. Translated, it gives CAISENERENIQYF.

The chain combines TRBV7-8 with TRBJ2-7, with D hard to call. Germline V CDR1 and CDR2: SGHVS, FQNEAQ. The CDR3 covers 17 residues. V dropped 5 bases and J dropped 7 bases, with 27 bases sitting between them. Here the CDR3 reads CASSKGPPNSPPGEQYF. The CDR3 DNA sequence: TGTGCCAGCAGCAAAGGCCCGCCCAACAGCCCCCCCGGGGAGCAGTACTTC. Drawing the rest from reference TRBV7-8 and TRBJ2-7, the complete variable domain is GAGVSQSPRYKVAKRGQDVALRCDPISGHVSLFWYQQALGQGPEFLTYFQNEAQLDKSGLPSDRFFAERPEGSVSTLKIQRTQQEDSAVYLCASSKGPPNSPPGEQYFGPGTRLTVT.

In its sample, this clonotype was seen a few times. The chain carries TRBV4-1 and TRBJ2-7; 7 bases agree with TRBD2. The CDR3 is 15 amino acids. Unmatched junction bases numbered 6, after V lost 4 bases and J lost 0 bases. Per germline, CDR1 MGHRA and CDR2 YSYEKL. DNA for the CDR3: TGCGCCAGCAGCCGGACTAGTATCGACTCCTACGAGCAGTACTTC. It yields the protein CASSRTSIDSYEQYF.

This clonotype was seen repeatedly, ten times or more. The chain recombines TRBV19 with TRBJ2-7, with D possibly being TRBD1 (6 bases). The CDR3 is 14 residues long. Per germline, CDR1 LNHDA and CDR2 SQIVND (reference sequence). The V end lost 3 bases, the J end lost 0 bases, and 9 bases lay between the germline ends. CDR3 sequence (DNA): TGTGCCAGTAGTATGACAGGAAACTCCTACGAGCAGTACTTC. The encoded protein is CASSMTGNSYEQYF.

Ten or more counts support this clonotype. This chain joins TRBV7-2 and TRBJ2-7, with TRBD2 matching 7 bases. Trimming removed 5 bases from V and 3 bases from J; junction bases left unmatched: 10. The CDR3 is 15 residues long. Germline values: CDR1 SGHTA, CDR2 FQGNSA. The CDR3 nucleotides read TGTGCCAGCAGCCTATCCGGACTAGAGTTCTACGAGCAGTACTTC. Residues: CASSLSGLEFYEQYF.

This clonotype was detected a few times. CDR3 amino acids: CSVARDIYYEQYF. CDR3 bases: TGCAGCGTTGCCCGGGACATCTACTACGAGCAGTACTTC. J is TRBJ2-7 and V is TRBV29-1, with a tentative D call TRBD1 (6 bases). V was shortened by 4 bases and J by 3 bases, with 13 bases between the two germline ends. The CDR3 has 13 amino acids. Per the germline V gene, CDR1 is SQVTM and CDR2 is ANQGSEA.

Ten or more counts support this clonotype. V usage is TRBV12-3 or TRBV12-4 and J usage is TRBJ2-2; D is unclear. The ends were cut back, 3 bases at V and 4 bases at J, with 6 bases in the middle. This CDR3 has 13 residues. The CDR3 DNA reads TGTGCCAGCAGTTTGTATCTCACCGGGGAGCTGTTTTTT. This codes for CASSLYLTGELFF.

The rearrangement joins TRBV19 to TRBJ1-1; D is unresolved. Trimming left V 3 bases short and J 3 bases short, with 8 bases between. This CDR3 contains 13 residues. Germline CDR1 LNHDA, CDR2 SQIVND (reference sequence). CDR3 nucleotides: TGTGCCAGTAGTATTCAAAAGTACACTGAAGCTTTCTTT. Its translation: CASSIQKYTEAFF.

In this sample, this clonotype turned up once. The CDR3 DNA is TGTGCCAGCAGCAACCCCGGGACTAGTCAAGAGACCCAGTACTTC. This translates into CASSNPGTSQETQYF. This chain links TRBV12-3 or TRBV12-4 with TRBJ2-5, with 8 nucleotides matching TRBD2. The length of the CDR3 is 15 residues. Germline trimming cut 6 bases from V and 2 bases from J; bases unmatched to any gene: 8.

The chain uses TRBV28 and TRBJ1-3; maybe TRBD1 (6 bases). CDR1 is MDHEN, CDR2 SYDVKM, per germline. With 10 bases removed from V and 4 bases from J, the gap between germline ends came to 17 bases. The CDR3 runs 14 residues. The CDR3: CATQGIQLGNTIYF. The CDR3 nucleotides are TGTGCCACCCAGGGGATCCAACTCGGAAACACCATATATTTT.

This clonotype was seen once. This rearrangement joins TRBV6-1 to TRBJ1-2; D is perhaps TRBD1 (6 bases). This CDR3 is built from 13 residues. V was clipped by 10 bases and J by 8 bases, with 20 bases between them. The V gene's germline CDR1 is MNHNS and CDR2 SASEGT. CDR3 nucleotide sequence: TGTGCCACCAGCAGGGGTCTTACCCTAGGCTACACCTTC. As protein: CATSRGLTLGYTF.

On this clonotype: One end of the junction does not line up with germline, which may come from a read error. CDR3 DNA: TGTGCCTGGAGTGGGACTAGCGGGAGCCGCGGGGACTTC. Its translation is CAWSGTSGSRGDF. The chain links TRBV30 to TRBJ2-7, with 13 positions matching TRBD2. Germline V lookup: CDR1 GTSNPN, CDR2 SVGIG (reference sequence). CDR3 length: 13 residues.

This clonotype was seen ten or more times. Here the CDR3 DNA reads TGTGCCAGCAGCTTACGGGGCGAAACTTTCTTT. Its protein is CASSLRGETFF. The chain recombines TRBV7-3 with TRBJ1-1; D perhaps matches TRBD1 (5 bases). The CDR3 is 11 residues long. Germline values: CDR1 SGHTA, CDR2 FQGTGA. V lost 2 bases, J lost 12 bases, and 10 bases lay in between.

This clonotype was observed at least ten times. The chain uses TRBV4-3 and TRBJ1-2; D is ambiguous. The germline V and J ends were trimmed by 1 base and 2 bases, with 8 bases remaining between them. The CDR3 is 14 amino acids. CDR1 is LGHNA and CDR2 is YSLEER in the germline V gene. In DNA form, the CDR3 reads TGCGCCAGCAGCCAAGGAGGCCCAAACTATGGCTACACCTTC. It yields the protein CASSQGGPNYGYTF.

At least ten counts were recorded for this clonotype. This chain links TRBV12-3 or TRBV12-4 with TRBJ1-3; the D is unclear. The CDR3 has 12 residues. V lost 8 bases and J lost 1, with 6 bases in between. CDR3 in DNA: TGTGCCAGCGGCTTATCTGGAAACACCATATATTTT. It is translated as CASGLSGNTIYF.

Ten or more counts support this clonotype. This chain uses TRBV6-5 with TRBJ2-7, with 8 bases identical to TRBD1. Unmatched junction bases numbered 5, after V lost 2 bases and J lost 5 bases. CDR1 and CDR2 from the germline V gene are MNHEY and SVGAGI. The CDR3 length is 14 residues. The CDR3 coding sequence is TGTGCCAGCAGTTACCGACAGGGGTGGGACGAGCAGTACTTC. This translates into CASSYRQGWDEQYF.

This chain joins TRBV4-1 and TRBJ2-7; TRBD2 matches 7 bases. Germline CDR1 is MGHRA and CDR2 is YSYEKL. The CDR3 length is 17 residues. The trim removed 1 base at V and 1 base at J, leaving 10 bases unmatched. CDR3 amino acids: CASSQGGRGGLSYEQYF. The CDR3 DNA is TGCGCCAGCAGCCAAGGTGGGCGCGGGGGATTGTCCTACGAGCAGTACTTC.

This clonotype was recorded at least ten times. The chain couples TRBV6-1 to TRBJ2-7, with no clear D. The CDR3 sequence is 11 residues long. V was shortened by 7 bases and J by 4 bases, with 8 bases between the two germline ends. Germline CDR1 is MNHNS and CDR2 is SASEGT. The CDR3 region has the DNA TGTGCCAGCAAAGGAACTTACGAGCAGTACTTC. This translates into CASKGTYEQYF.

This sequence joins TRBV28 and TRBJ1-2; weak D call: TRBD1 (5 bases). The CDR3 totals 16 residues. The germline V gene has CDR1 MDHEN and CDR2 SYDVKM. Trimming stripped 6 bases from V and 4 bases from J, with 21 bases between. CDR3 region: CASRVGGEDGSYGYTF. The CDR3 DNA follows: TGTGCCAGCAGGGTCGGGGGGGAGGATGGCAGCTATGGCTACACCTTC.

This clonotype was counted ten times or more. CDR3 DNA: TGTGCCAGCAGTCAAAGGGGGGGACTAGCCAAAAACATTCAGTACTTC. This encodes CASSQRGGLAKNIQYF. The V and J genes are TRBV28 and TRBJ2-4; tentative D call: TRBD2 (7 bases). Deletions cut 5 bases from V and 0 bases from J, with 14 bases between. Germline assignment: CDR1 MDHEN and CDR2 SYDVKM. The CDR3 length is 16 residues.

This clonotype has a count of ten or more. V and J are TRBV18 and TRBJ2-5; possible D gene TRBD1, 6 bases. The germline CDR1 and CDR2 sequences are KGHSH and LQKENI. The CDR3 is 14 residues long. Trimming left V 6 bases short and J 0 bases short, with 11 bases between. In DNA form, the CDR3 reads TGTGCCAGCTCGCCCGGACAGCACCAAGAGACCCAGTACTTC. Translated: CASSPGQHQETQYF. The variable domain in full, with the rest retrieved from reference TRBV18 and TRBJ2-5, is NAGVMQNPRHLVRRRGQEARLRCSPMKGHSHVYWYRQLPEEGLKFMVYLQKENIIDESGMPKERFSAEFPKEGPSILRIQQVVRGDSAAYFCASSPGQHQETQYFGPGTRLLVL.